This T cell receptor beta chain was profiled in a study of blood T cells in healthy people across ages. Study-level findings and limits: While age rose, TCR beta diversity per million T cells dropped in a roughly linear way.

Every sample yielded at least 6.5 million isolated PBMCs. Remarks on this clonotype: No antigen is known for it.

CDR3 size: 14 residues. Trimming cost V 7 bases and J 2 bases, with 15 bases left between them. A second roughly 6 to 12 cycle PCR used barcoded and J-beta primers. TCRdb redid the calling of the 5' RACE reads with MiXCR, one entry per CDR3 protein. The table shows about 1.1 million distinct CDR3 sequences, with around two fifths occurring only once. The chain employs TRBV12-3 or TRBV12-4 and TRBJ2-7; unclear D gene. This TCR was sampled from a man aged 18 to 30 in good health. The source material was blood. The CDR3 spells CASTPDNAAYEQYF. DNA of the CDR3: TGTGCCAGCACCCCCGACAACGCAGCCTACGAGCAGTACTTC.